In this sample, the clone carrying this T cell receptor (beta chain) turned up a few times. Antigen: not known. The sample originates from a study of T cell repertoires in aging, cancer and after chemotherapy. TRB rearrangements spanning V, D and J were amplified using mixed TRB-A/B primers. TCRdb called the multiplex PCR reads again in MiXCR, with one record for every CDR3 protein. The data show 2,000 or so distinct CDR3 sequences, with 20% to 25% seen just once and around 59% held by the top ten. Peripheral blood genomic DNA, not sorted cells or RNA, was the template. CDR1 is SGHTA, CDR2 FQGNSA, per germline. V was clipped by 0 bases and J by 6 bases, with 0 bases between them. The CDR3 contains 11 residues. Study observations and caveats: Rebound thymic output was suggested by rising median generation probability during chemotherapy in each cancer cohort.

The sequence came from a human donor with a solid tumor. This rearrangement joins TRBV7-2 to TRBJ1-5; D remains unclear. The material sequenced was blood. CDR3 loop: CASSLAQPQHF. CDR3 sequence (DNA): TGTGCCAGCAGCTTAGCTCAGCCCCAGCATTTT.